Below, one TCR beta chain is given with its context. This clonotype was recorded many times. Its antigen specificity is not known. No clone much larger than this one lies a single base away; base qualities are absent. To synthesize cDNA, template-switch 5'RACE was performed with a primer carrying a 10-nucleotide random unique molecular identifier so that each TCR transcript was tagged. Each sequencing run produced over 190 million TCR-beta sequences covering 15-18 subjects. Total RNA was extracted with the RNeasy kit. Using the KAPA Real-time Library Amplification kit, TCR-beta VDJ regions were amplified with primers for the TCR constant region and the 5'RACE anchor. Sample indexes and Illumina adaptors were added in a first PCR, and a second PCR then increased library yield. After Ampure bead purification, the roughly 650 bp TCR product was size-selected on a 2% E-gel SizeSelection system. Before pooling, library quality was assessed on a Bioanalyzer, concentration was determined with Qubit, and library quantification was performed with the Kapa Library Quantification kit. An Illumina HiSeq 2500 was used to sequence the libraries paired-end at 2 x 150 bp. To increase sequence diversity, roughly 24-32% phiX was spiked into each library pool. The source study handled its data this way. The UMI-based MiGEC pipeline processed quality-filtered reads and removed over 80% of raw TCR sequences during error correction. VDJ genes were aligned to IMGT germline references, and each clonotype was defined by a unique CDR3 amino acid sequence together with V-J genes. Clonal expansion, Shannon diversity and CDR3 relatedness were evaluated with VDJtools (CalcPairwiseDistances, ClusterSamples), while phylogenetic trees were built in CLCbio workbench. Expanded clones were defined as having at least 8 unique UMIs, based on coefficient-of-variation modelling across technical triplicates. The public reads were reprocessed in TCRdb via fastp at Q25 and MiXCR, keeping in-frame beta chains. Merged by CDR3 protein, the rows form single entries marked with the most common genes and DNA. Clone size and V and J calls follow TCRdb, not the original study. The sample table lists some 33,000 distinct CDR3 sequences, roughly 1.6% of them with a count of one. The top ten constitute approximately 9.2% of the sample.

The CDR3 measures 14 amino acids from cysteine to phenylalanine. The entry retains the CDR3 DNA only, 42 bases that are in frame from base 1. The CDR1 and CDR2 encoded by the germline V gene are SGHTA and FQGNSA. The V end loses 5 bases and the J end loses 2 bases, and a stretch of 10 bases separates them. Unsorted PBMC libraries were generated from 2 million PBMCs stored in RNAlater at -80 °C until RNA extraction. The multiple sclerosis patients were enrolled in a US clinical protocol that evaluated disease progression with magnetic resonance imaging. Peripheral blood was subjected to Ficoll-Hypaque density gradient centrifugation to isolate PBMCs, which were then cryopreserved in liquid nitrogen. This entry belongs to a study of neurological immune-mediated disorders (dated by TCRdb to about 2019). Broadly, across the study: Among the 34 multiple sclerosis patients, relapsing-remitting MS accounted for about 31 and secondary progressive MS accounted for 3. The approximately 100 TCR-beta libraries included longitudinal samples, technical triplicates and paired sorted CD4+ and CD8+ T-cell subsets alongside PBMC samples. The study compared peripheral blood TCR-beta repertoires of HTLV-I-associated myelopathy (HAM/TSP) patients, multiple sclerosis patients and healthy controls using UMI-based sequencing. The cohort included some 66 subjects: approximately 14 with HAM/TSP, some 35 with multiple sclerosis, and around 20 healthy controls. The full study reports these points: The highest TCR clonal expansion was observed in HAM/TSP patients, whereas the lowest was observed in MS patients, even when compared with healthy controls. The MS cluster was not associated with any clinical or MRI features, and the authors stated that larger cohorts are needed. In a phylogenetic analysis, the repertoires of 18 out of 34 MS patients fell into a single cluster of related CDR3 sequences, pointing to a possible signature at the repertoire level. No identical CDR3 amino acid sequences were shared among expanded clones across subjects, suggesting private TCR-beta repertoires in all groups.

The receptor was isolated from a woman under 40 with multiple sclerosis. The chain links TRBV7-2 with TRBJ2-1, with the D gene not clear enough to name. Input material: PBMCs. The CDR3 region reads CASSPLSAYNEQFF. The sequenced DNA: TGTGCCAGCAGCCCTCTTTCCGCCTACAATGAGCAGTTCTTC.